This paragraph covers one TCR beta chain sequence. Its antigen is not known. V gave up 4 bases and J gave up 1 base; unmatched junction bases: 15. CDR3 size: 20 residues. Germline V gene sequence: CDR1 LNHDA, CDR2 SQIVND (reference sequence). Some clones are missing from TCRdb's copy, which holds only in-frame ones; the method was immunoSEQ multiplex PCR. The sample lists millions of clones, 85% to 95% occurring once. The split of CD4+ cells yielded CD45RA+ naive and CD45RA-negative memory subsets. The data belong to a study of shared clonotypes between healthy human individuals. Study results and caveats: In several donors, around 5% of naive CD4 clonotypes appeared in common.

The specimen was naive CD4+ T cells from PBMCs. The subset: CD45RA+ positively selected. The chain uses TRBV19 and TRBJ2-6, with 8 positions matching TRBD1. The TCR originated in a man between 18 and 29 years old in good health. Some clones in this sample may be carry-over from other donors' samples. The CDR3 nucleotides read TGTGCCAGTAGTAGACGCGGCGCAGGGGGCGCGGGGTCTGGGGCCAACGTCCTGACTTTC. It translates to CASSRRGAGGAGSGANVLTF. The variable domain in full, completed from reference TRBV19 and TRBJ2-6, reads DGGITQSPKYLFRKEGQNVTLSCEQNLNHDAMYWYRQDPGQGLRLIYYSQIVNDFQKGDIAEGYSVSREKKESFPLTVTSAQKNPTAFYLCASSRRGAGGAGSGANVLTFGAGSRLTVL.